The 21 T cell receptor beta chains below all came from one sample that was sequenced in a study of shared clonotypes between healthy human individuals. The table came from immunoSEQ multiplex PCR; TCRdb's copy has only in-frame clones and leaves some out. The table records millions of clones, approximately 92% of them present only once. Sequencing was performed on naive CD4+ T cells sorted from blood. The subset was: CD45RA+ positively selected. The receptors were gathered from a man aged 18 to 29 in good health.

The V and J genes are TRBV6-5 and TRBJ1-3; D gene uncertain. CDR3 length equals 13 residues. Germline assignment: CDR1 MNHEY and CDR2 SVGAGI. Trimming took off 3 bases at V and 7 bases at J, with 10 bases between the two ends. The CDR3 nucleotides read TGTGCCAGCAGTTATGAACCCGGTAACACCATATATTTT. Protein: CASSYEPGNTIYF.

Remarks on this clone: Additional DNA sequences in this sample encode the identical CDR3. The rearrangement joins TRBV7-9 to TRBJ2-6; D not resolved. CDR1 is SEHNR, CDR2 FQNEAQ, per germline (reference sequence). The V end lost 2 bases, the J end lost 0 bases, and 5 bases lay between the germline ends. This CDR3 is 15 amino acids long. In DNA form, the CDR3 reads TGTGCCAGCAGCTTACTGGGCTCTGGGGCCAACGTCCTGACTTTC. Amino acid sequence: CASSLLGSGANVLTF. The variable domain in full, with the rest retrieved from reference TRBV7-9 and TRBJ2-6, is DTGVSQNPRHKITKRGQNVTFRCDPISEHNRLYWYRQTLGQGPEFLTYFQNEAQLEKSRLLSDRFSAERPKGSFSTLEIQRTEQGDSAMYLCASSLLGSGANVLTFGAGSRLTVL.

This chain connects TRBV30 to TRBJ2-3, with D possibly matching TRBD1 (7 bases). Looked up from germline, CDR1 is GTSNPN and CDR2 is SVGIG (reference sequence). V was pared by 5 bases and J by 2 bases, with 14 bases between. The CDR3 is 14 residues long. The CDR3 reads CAWQGGRITDTQYF. Here the CDR3 DNA reads TGTGCCTGGCAGGGGGGACGAATCACAGATACGCAGTATTTT.

The chain joins TRBV18 to TRBJ2-7; 8 bases are a match to TRBD2. V shed 3 bases, J shed 6 bases, and the junction held 10 bases outside the gene matches. There are 15 residues in the CDR3. Germline CDR1 is KGHSH and CDR2 is LQKENI. CDR3 region: CASSPQLADMGEQYF. CDR3 sequence (DNA): TGTGCCAGCTCACCGCAACTAGCGGATATGGGCGAGCAGTACTTC.

The rearrangement uses TRBV5-1 and TRBJ1-2; TRBD1 is a possible D gene (6 bases). V was trimmed by 0 bases and J by 8 bases, leaving 17 bases between them. The CDR3 has 15 amino acids. Germline V gene sequence: CDR1 SGHRS, CDR2 YFSETQ. CDR3 bases: TGCGCCAGCAGCTTGGAAGGAGGGGGGCGTGGAGGCTACACCTTC. The encoded protein is CASSLEGGGRGGYTF. Looking up the rest from reference TRBV5-1 and TRBJ1-2 gives the full variable domain: KAGVTQTPRYLIKTRGQQVTLSCSPISGHRSVSWYQQTPGQGLQFLFEYFSETQRNKGNFPGRFSGRQFSNSRSEMNVSTLELGDSALYLCASSLEGGGRGGYTFGSGTRLTVV.

J is TRBJ1-1 and V is TRBV5-5; perhaps TRBD1 as D (6 bases). In germline, CDR1 is SGHKS, CDR2 YYEKEE (reference sequence). This CDR3 comprises 15 residues. The V end was cut by 1 base, the J end by 4 bases, with 14 bases between. DNA of the CDR3: TGTGCCAGCAGCTTGAGGGGGGGCAGTGGCACTGAAGCTTTCTTT. This translates into CASSLRGGSGTEAFF.

This clone was seen only once. In nucleotides, the CDR3 is TGTGCCAGCAGCCAACATGGGGGGCTAGGCACTGAAGCTTTCTTT. Amino acid sequence: CASSQHGGLGTEAFF. This sequence joins TRBV7-9 and TRBJ1-1; tentatively, D is TRBD1 (6 bases). V lost 5 bases and J 4 bases, leaving 17 bases between the germline ends. Germline V CDR1 and CDR2: SEHNR, FQNEAQ (reference sequence). The length of the CDR3 is 15 residues. Full variable domain (outside the CDR3, taken from reference TRBV7-9 and TRBJ1-1): DTGVSQNPRHKITKRGQNVTFRCDPISEHNRLYWYRQTLGQGPEFLTYFQNEAQLEKSRLLSDRFSAERPKGSFSTLEIQRTEQGDSAMYLCASSQHGGLGTEAFFGQGTRLTVV.

This rearrangement joins TRBV6-6 to TRBJ2-7; TRBD2 agrees at 11 bases. Germline V gene sequence: CDR1 MNHNY, CDR2 SVGAGI (reference sequence). The CDR3 length is 16 residues. The trim removed 4 bases at V and 0 bases at J, leaving 5 bases unmatched. In nucleotides, the CDR3 is TGTGCCAGCAGTTCCGCACTAGCGGGGGTCTCCTACGAGCAGTACTTC. This sequence encodes CASSSALAGVSYEQYF.

The V call is TRBV7-2, the J call TRBJ2-3; D is unresolved. Germline V gene lookup returns CDR1 SGHTA and CDR2 FQGNSA. This CDR3 spans 13 amino acids. V gave up 5 bases and J gave up 8 bases, with 14 bases separating them. CDR3 sequence (DNA): TGTGCCAGCAGCGCCGACCCGGTTGGTACGCAGTATTTT. This codes for CASSADPVGTQYF.

The genes are TRBV2 and TRBJ2-7, with D perhaps given as TRBD1 or TRBD2 (5 bases each). V shed 7 bases and J shed 2 bases, with 12 bases lying between them. The CDR3 consists of 13 residues. Germline V gives CDR1 SNHLY, CDR2 FYNNEI. DNA for the CDR3: TGTGCCAGCAATCGGGGACCCCCCTACGAGCAGTACTTC. Amino acids: CASNRGPPYEQYF.

V and J are TRBV7-9 and TRBJ2-7; 13 bases are a match to TRBD2. Germline CDR1 and CDR2: SEHNR and FQNEAQ (reference sequence). V trimming: 5 bases; J trimming: 0 bases; junction bases outside the gene matches: 7. The CDR3 length is 17 residues. The chain's CDR3 is CASSPGTSGERSYEQYF. The CDR3 coding sequence is TGTGCCAGCAGCCCCGGGACTAGCGGGGAACGCTCCTACGAGCAGTACTTC.

The chain uses TRBV6-1 and TRBJ2-1; D gene ambiguous. The V and J ends lost 1 base and 12 bases respectively, with 13 bases between them. The CDR3 runs 13 residues. The germline V gene has CDR1 MNHNS and CDR2 SASEGT. The CDR3 nucleotides read TGTGCCAGCAGTGAAGGCCGGCCTGCGTGGCAGTTCTTC. Amino acid sequence: CASSEGRPAWQFF.

This clone came up a few times. Other DNA sequences within the sample encode an identical CDR3. The V gene is TRBV11-3, the J gene TRBJ1-1; maybe TRBD1 (6 bases). Per germline, CDR1 SGHNT and CDR2 YENEEA. Trimming stripped 6 bases from V and 1 base from J, with 9 bases between. The CDR3 has 13 amino acids. CDR3: CASSEGGNTEAFF. CDR3 nucleotide sequence: TGTGCCAGCAGTGAAGGGGGGAACACTGAAGCTTTCTTT.

The rearrangement joins TRBV15 to TRBJ2-3, with 12 bases lining up with TRBD1. V shed 4 bases, J shed 14 bases, and the junction held 10 bases outside the gene matches. The CDR3 sequence is 14 residues long. Germline CDR1 reads LNHNV; CDR2 reads YYDKDF (reference sequence). This chain's CDR3 is CATSTHSGTGGRYF. CDR3 coding DNA: TGTGCCACCAGCACCCATTCCGGGACAGGGGGCAGGTATTTT.

The chain uses TRBV6-5 and TRBJ2-1; 9 positions agree with TRBD2. The CDR3 spans 15 residues. The germline gives CDR1 MNHEY, CDR2 SVGAGI. Trimming at V came to 9 bases and at J to 7 bases, leaving 13 bases not matched to a gene. The CDR3, as DNA: TGTGCCAGGGGGCTCCACGCGGGAGGGCCGAATGAGCAGTTCTTC. It yields the protein CARGLHAGGPNEQFF.

This chain uses TRBV6-5 with TRBJ2-7, with TRBD1 as a possible D gene (6 bases). The CDR3 loop spans 13 amino acids. V was clipped by 6 bases and J by 6 bases, with 15 bases between them. Germline loops: CDR1 MNHEY, CDR2 SVGAGI. The CDR3: CASSHDVGAEQYF. In DNA form, the CDR3 reads TGTGCCAGCAGCCATGACGTGGGGGCCGAGCAGTACTTC.

This clone was counted a few times. The rearrangement uses TRBV29-1 and TRBJ1-5; TRBD1 matches at 7 bases. The CDR3 length is 15 residues. The trim removed 6 bases at V and 4 bases at J, leaving 12 bases unmatched. Germline V gives CDR1 SQVTM, CDR2 ANQGSEA. The CDR3 protein is CSVAIGQALNQPQHF. The CDR3 bases are TGCAGCGTGGCAATTGGACAGGCTCTAAATCAGCCCCAGCATTTT.

The V call is TRBV29-1, the J call TRBJ1-1; D possibly corresponds to TRBD1 (6 bases). V shed 8 bases and J shed 1 base, with 17 bases lying between them. The CDR3 is made up of 14 amino acids. Looked up from germline, CDR1 is SQVTM and CDR2 is ANQGSEA. CDR3 in DNA: TGCAGCCTCCGTAGGGGGGGAGGGAACACTGAAGCTTTCTTT. This codes for CSLRRGGGNTEAFF.

The CDR3 is CSVEEVLAGAFTEAFF. CDR3 coding DNA: TGCAGCGTTGAAGAAGTTCTCGCGGGGGCGTTCACTGAAGCTTTCTTT. The chain links TRBV29-1 to TRBJ1-1; TRBD1 is a possible D gene (6 bases). Germline CDR1 SQVTM, CDR2 ANQGSEA. The CDR3 has 16 amino acids. The V and J ends lost 0 bases and 4 bases respectively, with 18 bases between them.

This chain uses TRBV5-6 with TRBJ2-1; 14 positions agree with TRBD2. Trimming at V came to 7 bases and at J to 7 bases, leaving 7 bases not matched to a gene. This CDR3 has 15 amino acids. Germline values: CDR1 SGHDT, CDR2 YYEEEE. CDR3 amino acids: CASLGLAGGVNEQFF. The DNA for the CDR3 is TGTGCCAGCCTAGGACTAGCGGGAGGTGTAAATGAGCAGTTCTTC.

Worth noting for this clone: A read error may produce the germline difference seen at one junction end. The V and J genes are TRBV4-1 and TRBJ1-1, with D perhaps TRBD1 (5 bases). The length of the CDR3 is 17 residues. Germline V gene data show CDR1 as MGHRA and CDR2 as YSYEKL. CDR3 protein: CASSQEGGGGRNNEAFF. The CDR3 region has the DNA TGCGCCAGCAGCCAAGAAGGCGGGGGGGGGAGGAACAATGAAGCTTTCTTT.